The rows below give T cell receptor beta chains drawn from one sample of a study of blood T cell repertoires in COVID-19. Assay: immunoSEQ multiplex PCR; the TCRdb copy retains only in-frame clones and omits some. The sample contains about 180,000 clones, 75% to 90% of which appear only once. Sequenced material: PBMCs or T cells enriched from blood (not recorded which). These receptors were collected from a middle-aged man who had recovered from COVID-19. Both conserved end residues are part of each CDR3. Each record gives: J gene, clone size, D gene, V gene, CDR3 protein, CDR3 DNA. A D gene is named only where the DNA matches it firmly. Some rows mark clone size as missing; the rest say once, few, many or name a class of expanded clone.

TRBJ1-2 . TRBD1 TRBV9 CASSVGQGNYGYTF TGTGCCAGCAGCGTAGGACAGGGTAACTATGGCTACACCTTC
TRBJ1-5 . TRBD1 TRBV6-5 CASSSDRGDNQPQHF TGTGCCAGCAGTTCGGACAGGGGGGACAATCAGCCCCAGCATTTT
TRBJ2-3 . TRBD2 TRBV30 CAWSVPAGLSDTQYF TGTGCCTGGAGTGTACCAGCGGGGTTATCAGATACGCAGTATTTT
TRBJ1-1 . TRBD1 TRBV12-3/TRBV12-4 CASSFGTGGFF TGTGCCAGCAGTTTTGGGACAGGGGGCTTCTTT
TRBJ2-5 . . TRBV18 CASSPGLKETQYF TGTGCCAGCTCACCGGGCTTAAAAGAGACCCAGTACTTC
TRBJ2-5 . . TRBV7-8 CASSLASRVETQYF TGTGCCAGCAGCTTAGCCTCCAGGGTGGAGACCCAGTACTTC
TRBJ1-5 . . TRBV12-3/TRBV12-4 CASSSAYNQPQHF TGTGCCAGCAGTTCCGCCTACAATCAGCCCCAGCATTTT
TRBJ2-1 once TRBD1 TRBV29-1 CTKGGDREGNEQFF TGCACGAAGGGAGGGGACAGGGAAGGCAATGAGCAGTTCTTC
TRBJ1-2 . TRBD1 TRBV27 CASLPQGRGRFNYGYTF TGTGCCAGCCTACCCCAGGGCAGGGGGCGATTTAACTATGGCTACACCTTC
TRBJ1-6 . . TRBV5-1 CASSLDPSSPLHF TGCGCCAGCAGCTTGGACCCGAGTTCACCCCTCCACTTT
TRBJ2-1 . TRBD2 TRBV19 CASRPSGAYNEQFF TGTGCCAGTAGACCTAGCGGCGCCTACAATGAGCAGTTCTTC
TRBJ1-5 . . TRBV28 CASSPGGAWQPQHF TGTGCCAGCAGCCCTGGGGGGGCCTGGCAGCCCCAGCATTTT
TRBJ1-5 . TRBD1 TRBV5-8 CASSLGTGVTSNQPQHF TGTGCCAGCAGCTTGGGGACAGGGGTCACTAGCAATCAGCCCCAGCATTTT
TRBJ2-3 . TRBD1 TRBV3-1/TRBV3-2 CASSRDYRGGTDTQYF TGTGCCAGCAGCCGAGATTACAGGGGTGGAACAGATACGCAGTATTTT
TRBJ1-1 . . TRBV30 CAWRVRASNTEAFF TGTGCCTGGAGAGTCCGCGCTTCTAACACTGAAGCTTTCTTT
TRBJ1-2 . . TRBV18 CASSSGHSDYGYTF TGTGCCAGCTCATCCGGACACTCGGACTATGGCTACACCTTC
TRBJ1-6 once . TRBV28 CASSQQYNSPLHF TGTGCCAGCAGTCAACAATATAATTCACCCCTCCACTTT
TRBJ2-2 . TRBD1 TRBV28 CASSRYQGTGNTGELFF TGTGCCAGCAGCCGATATCAAGGGACAGGCAACACCGGGGAGCTGTTTTTT
TRBJ1-2 . . TRBV30 CAWKYREYGYTF TGTGCCTGGAAGTATAGAGAGTATGGCTACACCTTC
TRBJ2-1 few . TRBV5-4 CASSLYLNEQFF TGTGCCAGCAGCTTATACTTGAATGAGCAGTTCTTC
TRBJ1-2 . . TRBV28 CASSRYNNYYGYTF TGTGCCAGCAGCCGTTATAACAATTACTATGGCTACACCTTC
TRBJ2-2 few . TRBV28 CASTTPSGNTGELFF TGTGCCAGCACCACTCCCAGCGGGAACACCGGGGAGCTGTTTTTT
TRBJ2-5 . TRBD2 TRBV28 CASSLGGTSSKETQYF TGTGCCAGCAGTTTAGGGGGGACTAGCAGTAAAGAGACCCAGTACTTC
TRBJ1-1 . TRBD1 TRBV19 CASSIGGRGISEAFF TGTGCCAGTAGTATAGGGGGCAGGGGGATAAGTGAAGCTTTCTTT
TRBJ1-6 . . TRBV11-2 CASSFNGGLGNSPLHF TGTGCCAGCAGCTTTAATGGGGGACTGGGTAATTCACCCCTCCACTTT
TRBJ2-2 . . TRBV4-2 CASSQDSAGELFF TGTGCCAGCAGCCAGGACTCGGCCGGGGAGCTGTTTTTT
TRBJ1-1 . TRBD1 TRBV5-1 CASSVPTGGKTEAFF TGCGCCAGCAGCGTACCGACAGGGGGCAAGACTGAAGCTTTCTTT
TRBJ2-5 . TRBD2 TRBV29-1 CSVEGLAGAWETQYF TGCAGCGTTGAAGGGCTAGCGGGGGCCTGGGAGACCCAGTACTTC
TRBJ1-2 . . TRBV5-1 CASSLADRGYTF TGCGCCAGCAGCTTGGCTGACAGGGGCTACACCTTC